This is a list of T cell receptor beta chains from one sample in a study of long-term antiretroviral therapy in people with HIV. TCRdb's copy holds only in-frame clones and misses some; the assay was immunoSEQ multiplex PCR. The data show some 9,700 clones, roughly three quarters seen once. The sample consisted of unsorted PBMCs, taken 1.8 years before starting antiretroviral therapy. These receptors all come from a man aged 40-49 years with HIV. CDR3s include the opening cysteine and the closing phenylalanine or tryptophan. The order of the fields is clone size, D gene, J gene, V gene, CDR3 DNA, CDR3 protein. The D gene is left open where the match is weak. Some rows mark clone size as missing; the rest say once, few, many or name a class of expanded clone.

clone_size: NA
d_call: NA
j_call: TRBJ1-1
v_call: TRBV6-6
cdr3_nt: TGTGCCAGCAGTTACCTCCCAGTCGCCTCGAACACTGAAGCTTTCTTT
cdr3_aa: CASSYLPVASNTEAFF

clone_size: NA
d_call: NA
j_call: TRBJ1-4
v_call: TRBV6-5
cdr3_nt: TGTGCCAGCAGTTATGGGGATCCAACTAATGAAAAACTGTTTTTT
cdr3_aa: CASSYGDPTNEKLFF

clone_size: few
d_call: NA
j_call: TRBJ1-2
v_call: TRBV4-2
cdr3_nt: TGTGCCAGCAGCCAAGATCGACAGGTCTATGGCTACACCTTC
cdr3_aa: CASSQDRQVYGYTF

clone_size: NA
d_call: NA
j_call: TRBJ2-7
v_call: TRBV9
cdr3_nt: TGTGCCAGCAGCGAACACGGGATCTCCTACGAGCAGTACTTC
cdr3_aa: CASSEHGISYEQYF

clone_size: once
d_call: TRBD2
j_call: TRBJ2-5
v_call: TRBV7-9
cdr3_nt: TGTGCCAGCAGCCCGGGACTAGCGGGGCAAGAGACCCAGTACTTC
cdr3_aa: CASSPGLAGQETQYF

clone_size: few
d_call: TRBD1
j_call: TRBJ2-1
v_call: TRBV10-1
cdr3_nt: TGCGCCAGCAGGGACGACAGGGCAGGGAATGAGCAGTTCTTC
cdr3_aa: CASRDDRAGNEQFF

clone_size: NA
d_call: NA
j_call: TRBJ2-1
v_call: TRBV6-6
cdr3_nt: TGTGCCAGCAGTTACTCATCGGGGGCCCCCTACAATGAGCAGTTCTTC
cdr3_aa: CASSYSSGAPYNEQFF

clone_size: once
d_call: NA
j_call: TRBJ1-1
v_call: TRBV9
cdr3_nt: TGTGCCAGCAGCGTAGCTGCGGGTTTGAACACTGAAGCTTTCTTT
cdr3_aa: CASSVAAGLNTEAFF

clone_size: few
d_call: TRBD1
j_call: TRBJ2-7
v_call: TRBV19
cdr3_nt: TGTGCCAGTAGTATAGATCCCGGGACAGGTACCTACGAGCAGTACTTC
cdr3_aa: CASSIDPGTGTYEQYF

clone_size: once
d_call: TRBD2
j_call: TRBJ2-7
v_call: TRBV18
cdr3_nt: TGTGCCAGCTCACTTTTTGGGACTAGCGGGGGAGAGGAGCAGTACTTC
cdr3_aa: CASSLFGTSGGEEQYF

clone_size: few
d_call: NA
j_call: TRBJ1-1
v_call: TRBV6-1
cdr3_nt: TGTGCCACTCTATGGGGGACTGAAGCTTTCTTT
cdr3_aa: CATLWGTEAFF

clone_size: NA
d_call: NA
j_call: TRBJ1-5
v_call: TRBV30
cdr3_nt: TGTGCCTGGAGTGCGGCCTTTAATCAGCCCCAGCATTTT
cdr3_aa: CAWSAAFNQPQHF

clone_size: few
d_call: NA
j_call: TRBJ1-2
v_call: TRBV5-5
cdr3_nt: TGTGCCAGCAGCTTTGGTTTAGGGGCTAACGGCTACACCTTC
cdr3_aa: CASSFGLGANGYTF

clone_size: NA
d_call: NA
j_call: TRBJ2-1
v_call: TRBV7-2
cdr3_nt: TGTGCCAGCAGCTTGGAAATTAGCTCCTACAATGAGCAGTTCTTC
cdr3_aa: CASSLEISSYNEQFF

clone_size: NA
d_call: NA
j_call: TRBJ2-7
v_call: TRBV12-1
cdr3_nt: TGTGCCAGCCTCGTCCTAACAGGGATCGCCTACGAGCAGTACTTC
cdr3_aa: CASLVLTGIAYEQYF

clone_size: NA
d_call: TRBD1
j_call: TRBJ1-5
v_call: TRBV7-2
cdr3_nt: TGTGCCAGCAGCTCTCAGGGGGGCGATCAGCCCCAGCATTTT
cdr3_aa: CASSSQGGDQPQHF

clone_size: NA
d_call: NA
j_call: TRBJ1-4
v_call: TRBV6-5
cdr3_nt: TGTGCCAGCAGTCTGGACGGAGAGAATGAAAAACTGTTTTTT
cdr3_aa: CASSLDGENEKLFF

clone_size: NA
d_call: TRBD1
j_call: TRBJ2-6
v_call: TRBV5-1
cdr3_nt: TGCGCCAGCAGCGGAACAGGGGTTGGGGCCAACGTCCTGACTTTC
cdr3_aa: CASSGTGVGANVLTF

clone_size: NA
d_call: TRBD2
j_call: TRBJ2-1
v_call: TRBV6-5
cdr3_nt: TGTGCCAGCACCACAGGGACTAGCCCCTACAATGAGCAGTTCTTC
cdr3_aa: CASTTGTSPYNEQFF

clone_size: NA
d_call: TRBD2
j_call: TRBJ2-2
v_call: TRBV7-9
cdr3_nt: TGTGCCAGCAGCTTAGGGACTAGCATCTCGGGCACCGGGGAGCTGTTTTTT
cdr3_aa: CASSLGTSISGTGELFF

clone_size: NA
d_call: NA
j_call: TRBJ2-7
v_call: TRBV10-3
cdr3_nt: TGTGCCATCAGTGAGTCGGCCCGCTCCTACGAGCAGTACTTC
cdr3_aa: CAISESARSYEQYF

clone_size: NA
d_call: NA
j_call: TRBJ2-5
v_call: TRBV13
cdr3_nt: TGTGCCAGCAGCCGGGTAAGGGGGGCCGCGGAGACCCAGTACTTC
cdr3_aa: CASSRVRGAAETQYF

clone_size: few
d_call: NA
j_call: TRBJ1-1
v_call: TRBV27
cdr3_nt: TGTGCCAGCAGTTCTCCCCTGGGCGCGAACACTGAAGCTTTCTTT
cdr3_aa: CASSSPLGANTEAFF

clone_size: NA
d_call: TRBD1
j_call: TRBJ2-7
v_call: TRBV5-6
cdr3_nt: TGTGCCAGCAGCTGGGGACAGGGGGATTCCTACGAGCAGTACTTC
cdr3_aa: CASSWGQGDSYEQYF

clone_size: NA
d_call: NA
j_call: TRBJ2-1
v_call: TRBV11-2
cdr3_nt: TGTGCCAGCAGCTTAGAAACAGTCAATGAGCAGTTCTTC
cdr3_aa: CASSLETVNEQFF

clone_size: NA
d_call: NA
j_call: TRBJ1-5
v_call: TRBV18
cdr3_nt: TGTGCCAGCGGTAGGGACACCAATCAGCCCCAGCATTTT
cdr3_aa: CASGRDTNQPQHF

clone_size: NA
d_call: NA
j_call: TRBJ1-1
v_call: TRBV11-3
cdr3_nt: TGTGCCAGCAGCTTAGATTACTGGACAGTGGGGATGAACACTGAAGCTTTCTTT
cdr3_aa: CASSLDYWTVGMNTEAFF

clone_size: NA
d_call: NA
j_call: TRBJ2-1
v_call: TRBV7-9
cdr3_nt: TGTGCCAGCAGCTTGTGGGGGGGGGCCCGAAATGAGCAGTTCTTC
cdr3_aa: CASSLWGGARNEQFF

clone_size: NA
d_call: NA
j_call: TRBJ1-1
v_call: TRBV5-5
cdr3_nt: TGTGCCAGCAGCTTGGAGGACAGACTCACTGAAGCTTTCTTT
cdr3_aa: CASSLEDRLTEAFF

clone_size: NA
d_call: NA
j_call: TRBJ2-7
v_call: TRBV9
cdr3_nt: TGTGCCAGCAGCGTTGACGAGGACTACGAGCAGTACTTC
cdr3_aa: CASSVDEDYEQYF

clone_size: NA
d_call: NA
j_call: TRBJ2-1
v_call: TRBV13
cdr3_nt: TGTGCCAGCAGCTTAGTGGGGCAAAGTGGGGACAATGAGCAGTTCTTC
cdr3_aa: CASSLVGQSGDNEQFF

clone_size: NA
d_call: TRBD1
j_call: TRBJ2-3
v_call: TRBV9
cdr3_nt: TGTGCCAGCAGCGTCCAAGGGACAGGGGGAGGAGATACGCAGTATTTT
cdr3_aa: CASSVQGTGGGDTQYF

clone_size: NA
d_call: TRBD1
j_call: TRBJ2-4
v_call: TRBV7-9
cdr3_nt: TGTGCCAGCAGTTTTCAGGGGGCTGCTGCCAAAAACATTCAGTACTTC
cdr3_aa: CASSFQGAAAKNIQYF

clone_size: few
d_call: NA
j_call: TRBJ2-1
v_call: TRBV6-1
cdr3_nt: TGTGCCAGCAGTGAAGGCCCTGACTACAATGAGCAGTTCTTC
cdr3_aa: CASSEGPDYNEQFF

clone_size: medium-sized
d_call: NA
j_call: TRBJ2-7
v_call: TRBV6-1
cdr3_nt: TGTGCCAGCACCCTGGGACTCTACGAGCAGTACTTC
cdr3_aa: CASTLGLYEQYF

clone_size: few
d_call: TRBD1
j_call: TRBJ1-2
v_call: TRBV7-9
cdr3_nt: TGTGCCAGCAGCGCCCAAGGGACAGTCCTCTATGGCTACACCTTC
cdr3_aa: CASSAQGTVLYGYTF

clone_size: NA
d_call: TRBD1
j_call: TRBJ2-3
v_call: TRBV2
cdr3_nt: TGTGCCAGCAGGGCAGGGGGTATAGATACGCAGTATTTT
cdr3_aa: CASRAGGIDTQYF

clone_size: NA
d_call: TRBD2
j_call: TRBJ2-5
v_call: TRBV6-5
cdr3_nt: TGTGCCAGCAGTTACTCTAGCGGGGAAGAGACCCAGTACTTC
cdr3_aa: CASSYSSGEETQYF

clone_size: once
d_call: TRBD1
j_call: TRBJ1-1
v_call: TRBV7-8
cdr3_nt: TGTGCCAGCAGCCCATTGGGACAGCGGCTTGAAGCTTTCTTT
cdr3_aa: CASSPLGQRLEAFF

clone_size: NA
d_call: TRBD1
j_call: TRBJ2-1
v_call: TRBV6-6
cdr3_nt: TGTGCCAGCAGTTATGCAGGGGGATACAATGGGCAGTTCTTC
cdr3_aa: CASSYAGGYNGQFF

clone_size: NA
d_call: TRBD1
j_call: TRBJ2-7
v_call: TRBV7-9
cdr3_nt: TGTGCCAGCAGCGCCCCGGGACAGGGCTCCTACGAGCAGTACTTC
cdr3_aa: CASSAPGQGSYEQYF

clone_size: NA
d_call: NA
j_call: TRBJ1-2
v_call: TRBV6-1
cdr3_nt: TGTGCCAGCAGTGCCACCGGGTCAGGGTTTGGCTACACCTTC
cdr3_aa: CASSATGSGFGYTF

clone_size: few
d_call: NA
j_call: TRBJ1-2
v_call: TRBV7-9
cdr3_nt: TGTGCCAGCAGCCCGAGGACGGTTGGCGGCTATGGCTACACCTTC
cdr3_aa: CASSPRTVGGYGYTF

clone_size: NA
d_call: NA
j_call: TRBJ1-1
v_call: TRBV10-1
cdr3_nt: TGCGCCAGCAGACGGGGGTCGGATAGTACTGAAGCTTTCTTT
cdr3_aa: CASRRGSDSTEAFF

clone_size: NA
d_call: NA
j_call: TRBJ2-3
v_call: TRBV5-1
cdr3_nt: TGCGCCAGCAGCTTGGAAGCAGGGGCGATCACAGATACGCAGTATTTT
cdr3_aa: CASSLEAGAITDTQYF

clone_size: NA
d_call: TRBD1
j_call: TRBJ1-2
v_call: TRBV2
cdr3_nt: TGTGCCAGCAGGTTGGGACAGGGGGCCTATGGCTACACCTTC
cdr3_aa: CASRLGQGAYGYTF

clone_size: NA
d_call: NA
j_call: TRBJ1-1
v_call: TRBV6-6
cdr3_nt: TGTGCCAGCAGTTATCAGGATCAAGCTTTCTTT
cdr3_aa: CASSYQDQAFF

clone_size: NA
d_call: NA
j_call: TRBJ1-5
v_call: TRBV6-1
cdr3_nt: TGTGCCAGCAGTGAGCCTGGATACTTATTGGATCAGCCCCAGCATTTT
cdr3_aa: CASSEPGYLLDQPQHF

clone_size: NA
d_call: TRBD2
j_call: TRBJ2-1
v_call: TRBV18
cdr3_nt: TGTGCCAGCTCACCATCTAGCGGGGCCCCCAATGAGCAGTTCTTC
cdr3_aa: CASSPSSGAPNEQFF

clone_size: NA
d_call: TRBD1
j_call: TRBJ1-1
v_call: TRBV7-9
cdr3_nt: TGTGCCAGCAGCAGACAGGGGGGCACTGAAGCTTTCTTT
cdr3_aa: CASSRQGGTEAFF

clone_size: NA
d_call: NA
j_call: TRBJ1-4
v_call: TRBV6-5
cdr3_nt: TGTGCCAGCAGTTCAGGGCCCTCTAATGAAAAACTGTTTTTT
cdr3_aa: CASSSGPSNEKLFF

clone_size: NA
d_call: NA
j_call: TRBJ2-5
v_call: TRBV30
cdr3_nt: TGTGCCTGGAGTGTCCGGGTGGGGACCCAGTACTTC
cdr3_aa: CAWSVRVGTQYF

clone_size: once
d_call: TRBD2
j_call: TRBJ2-5
v_call: TRBV9
cdr3_nt: TGTGCCAGCAGCGTAGGGGGCAGCGGGGGGCAAGAGACCCAGTACTTC
cdr3_aa: CASSVGGSGGQETQYF

clone_size: NA
d_call: TRBD1
j_call: TRBJ2-3
v_call: TRBV7-9
cdr3_nt: TGTGCCAGCAGCTTCGGGACAGGGGGCTTAGATACGCAGTATTTT
cdr3_aa: CASSFGTGGLDTQYF

clone_size: few
d_call: NA
j_call: TRBJ1-2
v_call: TRBV7-9
cdr3_nt: TGTGCCAGCAGCTTAAGTCCCGCAGAAAACTATGGCTACACCTTC
cdr3_aa: CASSLSPAENYGYTF

clone_size: NA
d_call: NA
j_call: TRBJ2-7
v_call: TRBV7-9
cdr3_nt: TGTGCCAGCAGCTTAGGAGTATGGGGATCCTACGAGCAGTACTTC
cdr3_aa: CASSLGVWGSYEQYF

clone_size: NA
d_call: NA
j_call: TRBJ1-1
v_call: TRBV5-1
cdr3_nt: TGCGCCAGCAGCTTGGGGACAGTTCCGAACACTGAAGCTTTCTTT
cdr3_aa: CASSLGTVPNTEAFF

clone_size: NA
d_call: NA
j_call: TRBJ1-3
v_call: TRBV19
cdr3_nt: TGTGCCAGTAGTCACCCGACAGCCTCTGGAAACACCATATATTTT
cdr3_aa: CASSHPTASGNTIYF